This T cell receptor (beta chain) was profiled in a study of T cell clones after liver transplantation. The wider study: HCV positivity affected three of eight recipients; the rest lacked autoimmune or viral indications. General study findings and limits: Small, mixed patient groups and varying post-transplant times limit these conclusions.

The CDR3 length is 13 residues. Germline V gene sequence: CDR1 SGDLS, CDR2 YYNGEE. V dropped 2 bases and J dropped 1 base, with 6 bases sitting between them. Of note for this clone: Its antigen is not identified.

Some clones are missing from TCRdb's copy, which holds only in-frame ones; the method was immunoSEQ multiplex PCR. The table lists some 80,000 clones, roughly 85% of them singletons, with around 0.5% in the top ten. The chain has TRBV9 and TRBJ1-1; D not certain. The input for sequencing was CD4+ T cells from blood, taken approximately 3.5 years after liver transplant. The source of this sequence is a human patient who received a liver transplant. Some T cells may have come from the graft donor. CDR3 in amino acids: CASSVSRNTEAFF. Here the CDR3 DNA reads TGTGCCAGCAGCGTCTCTAGGAACACTGAAGCTTTCTTT.